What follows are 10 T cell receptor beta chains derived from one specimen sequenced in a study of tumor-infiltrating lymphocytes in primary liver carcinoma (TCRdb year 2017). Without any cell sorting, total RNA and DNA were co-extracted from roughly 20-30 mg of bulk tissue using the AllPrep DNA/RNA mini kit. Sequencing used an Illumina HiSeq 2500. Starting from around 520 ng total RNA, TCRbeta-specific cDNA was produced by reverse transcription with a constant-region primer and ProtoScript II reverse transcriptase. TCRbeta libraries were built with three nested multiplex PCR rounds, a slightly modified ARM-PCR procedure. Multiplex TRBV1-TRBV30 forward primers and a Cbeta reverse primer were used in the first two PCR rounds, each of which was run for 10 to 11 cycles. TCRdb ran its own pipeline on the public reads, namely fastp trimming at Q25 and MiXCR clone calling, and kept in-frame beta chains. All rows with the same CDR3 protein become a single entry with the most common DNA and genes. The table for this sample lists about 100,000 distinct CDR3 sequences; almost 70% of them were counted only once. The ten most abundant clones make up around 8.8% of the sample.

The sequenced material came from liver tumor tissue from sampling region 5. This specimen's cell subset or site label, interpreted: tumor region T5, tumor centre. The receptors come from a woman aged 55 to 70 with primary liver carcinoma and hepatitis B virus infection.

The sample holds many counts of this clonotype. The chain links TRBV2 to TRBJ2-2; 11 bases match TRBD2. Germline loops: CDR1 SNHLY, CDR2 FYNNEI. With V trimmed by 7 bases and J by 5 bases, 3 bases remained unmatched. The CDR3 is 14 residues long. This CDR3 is CASTGLAVTGELFF. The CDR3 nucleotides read TGTGCCAGCACGGGACTAGCGGTAACCGGGGAGCTGTTTTTT. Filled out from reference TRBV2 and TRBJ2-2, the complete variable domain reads EPEVTQTPSHQVTQMGQEVILRCVPISNHLYFYWYRQILGQKVEFLVSFYNNEISEKSEIFDDQFSVERPDGSNFTLKIRSTKLEDSAMYFCASTGLAVTGELFFGEGSRLTVL.

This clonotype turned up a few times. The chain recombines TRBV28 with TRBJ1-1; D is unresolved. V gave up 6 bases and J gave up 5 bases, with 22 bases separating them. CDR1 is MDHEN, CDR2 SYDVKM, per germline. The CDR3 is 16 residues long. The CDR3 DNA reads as TGTGCCAGCAGCCTAGAAGGAAGGACCCCGAGGACTGAAGCTTTCTTT. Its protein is CASSLEGRTPRTEAFF.

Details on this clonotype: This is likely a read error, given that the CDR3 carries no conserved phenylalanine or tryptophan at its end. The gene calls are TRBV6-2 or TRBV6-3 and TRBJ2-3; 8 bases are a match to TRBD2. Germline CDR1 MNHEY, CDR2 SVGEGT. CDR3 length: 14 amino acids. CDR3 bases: TGTGCCAGCCAAGCGGGAGAGGCCACAGATACACAGTATCTT. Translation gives CASQAGEATDTQYL.

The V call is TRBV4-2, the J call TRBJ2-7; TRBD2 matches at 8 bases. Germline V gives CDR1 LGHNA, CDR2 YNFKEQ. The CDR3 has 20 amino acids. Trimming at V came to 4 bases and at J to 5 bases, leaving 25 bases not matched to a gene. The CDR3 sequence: CASSPSVRGRKPASFHEQYF. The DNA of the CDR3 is TGTGCCAGCAGCCCCTCGGTCCGCGGGAGGAAACCGGCTTCCTTCCACGAGCAGTACTTC.

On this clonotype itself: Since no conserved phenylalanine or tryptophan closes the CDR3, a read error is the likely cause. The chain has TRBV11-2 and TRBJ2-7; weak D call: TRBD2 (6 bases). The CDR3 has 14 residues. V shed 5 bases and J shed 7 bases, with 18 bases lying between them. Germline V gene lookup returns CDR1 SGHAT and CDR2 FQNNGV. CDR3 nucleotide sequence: TGTGCCAGCAGCCAGACTAGTGGGAGCGGTGAGCAGTACCTC. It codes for CASSQTSGSGEQYL.

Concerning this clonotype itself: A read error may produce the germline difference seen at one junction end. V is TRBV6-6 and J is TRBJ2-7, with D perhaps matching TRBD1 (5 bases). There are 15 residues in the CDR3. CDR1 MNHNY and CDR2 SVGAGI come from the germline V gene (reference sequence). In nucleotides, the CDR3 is TGTGCCAGGAGTTACTTGGACATGGGTCTGTGCGAGCAGTACTTC. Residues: CARSYLDMGLCEQYF.

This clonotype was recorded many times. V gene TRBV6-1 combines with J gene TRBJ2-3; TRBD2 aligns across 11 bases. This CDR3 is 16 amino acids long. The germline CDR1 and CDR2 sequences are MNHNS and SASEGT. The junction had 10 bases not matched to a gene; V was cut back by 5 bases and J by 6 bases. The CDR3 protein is CASSPALAGGRDTQYF. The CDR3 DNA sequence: TGTGCCAGCAGTCCGGCGTTAGCGGGAGGGAGGGATACGCAGTATTTT.

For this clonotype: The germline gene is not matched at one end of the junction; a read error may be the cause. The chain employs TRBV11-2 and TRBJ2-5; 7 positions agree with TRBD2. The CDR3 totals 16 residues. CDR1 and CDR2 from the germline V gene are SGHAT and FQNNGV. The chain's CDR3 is CASSPCGGRTQGTQYF. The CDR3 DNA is TGTGCCAGCAGCCCCTGTGGCGGGAGAACACAAGGGACCCAGTATTTC.

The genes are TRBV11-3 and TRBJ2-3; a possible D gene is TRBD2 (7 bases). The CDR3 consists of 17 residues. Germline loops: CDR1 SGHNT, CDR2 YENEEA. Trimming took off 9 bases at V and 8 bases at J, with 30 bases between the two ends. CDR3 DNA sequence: TGTGCCAGTAGATTAGGGGGACTAACGTACACGTCAGTTACGCAGTATTTT. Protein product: CASRLGGLTYTSVTQYF. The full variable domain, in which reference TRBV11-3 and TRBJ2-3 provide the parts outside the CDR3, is EAGVVQSPRYKIIEKKQPVAFWCNPISGHNTLYWYLQNLGQGPELLIRYENEEAVDDSQLPKDRFSAERLKGVDSTLKIQPAELGDSAVYLCASRLGGLTYTSVTQYFGPGTRLTVL.

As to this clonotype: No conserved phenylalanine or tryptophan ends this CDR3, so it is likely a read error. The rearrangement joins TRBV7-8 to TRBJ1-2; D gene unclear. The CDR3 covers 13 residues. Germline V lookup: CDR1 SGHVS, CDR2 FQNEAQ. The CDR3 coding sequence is TGTGCCCGCAGCTTTTCCGGGAACTATGGCTACACCGTC. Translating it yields CARSFSGNYGYTV.